This T cell receptor beta chain was recorded in a study of shared clonotypes between healthy human individuals. V was pared by 3 bases and J by 2 bases, with 12 bases between. This CDR3 is 15 amino acids long. Germline V gene data show CDR1 as MNHEY and CDR2 as SMNVEV (reference sequence). Terminally differentiated effector memory CD45RA+ cells were excluded by CCR7 positive selection of CD45RO-negative cells. Assay used: immunoSEQ multiplex PCR; TCRdb lists only in-frame clones, some missing. The sample has approximately 1.9 million clones; about 93% are singletons. The sequencing input was naive CD8+ T cells from PBMCs. This sequence joins TRBV27 and TRBJ2-3; D gene uncertain. The clonotype comes from a man between 18 and 35 years old in good health. Some clones in this sample may be carry-over from other donors' samples. The CDR3, as DNA: TGTGCCAGCAGTTTGACTCGCCCTGACACAGATACGCAGTATTTT. This encodes CASSLTRPDTDTQYF.